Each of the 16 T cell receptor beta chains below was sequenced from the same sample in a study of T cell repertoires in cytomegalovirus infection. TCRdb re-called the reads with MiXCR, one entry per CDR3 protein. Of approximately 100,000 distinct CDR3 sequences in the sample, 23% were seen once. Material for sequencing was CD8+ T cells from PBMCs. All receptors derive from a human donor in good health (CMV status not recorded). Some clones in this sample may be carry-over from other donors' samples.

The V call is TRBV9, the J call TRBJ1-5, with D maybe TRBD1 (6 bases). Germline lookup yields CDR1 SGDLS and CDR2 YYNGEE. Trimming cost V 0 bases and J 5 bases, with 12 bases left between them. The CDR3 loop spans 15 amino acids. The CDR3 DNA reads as TGTGCCAGCAGCGTAGGAGGACAGATAGATCAGCCCCAGCATTTT. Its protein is CASSVGGQIDQPQHF.

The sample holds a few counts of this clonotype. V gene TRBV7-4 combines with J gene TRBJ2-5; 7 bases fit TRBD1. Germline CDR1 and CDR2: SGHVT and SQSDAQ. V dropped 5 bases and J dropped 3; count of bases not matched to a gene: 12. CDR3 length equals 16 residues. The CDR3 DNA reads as TGTGCCAGCAGCCCCAGGACAGGCCAACACAAAGAGACCCAGTACTTC. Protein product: CASSPRTGQHKETQYF.

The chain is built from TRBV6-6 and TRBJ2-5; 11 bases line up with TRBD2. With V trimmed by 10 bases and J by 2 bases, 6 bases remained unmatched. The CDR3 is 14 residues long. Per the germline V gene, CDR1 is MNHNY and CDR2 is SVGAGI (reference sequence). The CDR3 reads CATKVAGGQETQYF. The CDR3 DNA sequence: TGTGCCACCAAAGTAGCGGGGGGGCAAGAGACCCAGTACTTC.

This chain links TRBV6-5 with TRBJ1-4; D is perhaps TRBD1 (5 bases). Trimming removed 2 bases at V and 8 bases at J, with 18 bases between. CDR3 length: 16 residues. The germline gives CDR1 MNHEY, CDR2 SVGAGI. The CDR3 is CASSYGTPTEEEKLFF. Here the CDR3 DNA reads TGTGCCAGCAGTTACGGGACCCCCACTGAGGAGGAAAAACTGTTTTTT.

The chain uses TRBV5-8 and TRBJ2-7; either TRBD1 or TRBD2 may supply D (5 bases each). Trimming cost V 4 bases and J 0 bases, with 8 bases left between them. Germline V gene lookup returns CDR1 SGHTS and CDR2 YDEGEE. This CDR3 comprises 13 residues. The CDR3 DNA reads TGTGCCAGCAGCCCTGGGGGCTCCTACGAGCAGTACTTC. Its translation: CASSPGGSYEQYF.

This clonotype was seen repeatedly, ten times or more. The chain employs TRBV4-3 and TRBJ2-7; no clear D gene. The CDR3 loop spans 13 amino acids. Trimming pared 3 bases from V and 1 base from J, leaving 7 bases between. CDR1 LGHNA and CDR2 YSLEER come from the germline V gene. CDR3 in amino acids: CASSQGRSYEQYF. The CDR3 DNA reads TGCGCCAGCAGCCAGGGAAGGTCCTACGAGCAGTACTTC.

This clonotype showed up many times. CDR3 in amino acids: CASSDSTNTGELFF. The CDR3 bases are TGTGCCAGCAGCGATAGCACGAACACCGGGGAGCTGTTTTTT. This rearrangement joins TRBV7-3 to TRBJ2-2, with unresolved D. This CDR3 spans 14 amino acids. Germline assignment: CDR1 SGHTA and CDR2 FQGTGA. V dropped 5 bases and J dropped 0 bases, with 7 bases sitting between them.

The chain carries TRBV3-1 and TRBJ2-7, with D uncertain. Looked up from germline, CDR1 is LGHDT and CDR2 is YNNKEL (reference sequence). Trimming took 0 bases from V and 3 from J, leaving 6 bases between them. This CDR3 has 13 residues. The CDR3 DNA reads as TGTGCCAGCAGCCAAGATTCCGGCTACGAGCAGTACTTC. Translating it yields CASSQDSGYEQYF.

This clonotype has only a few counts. The CDR3 region has the DNA TGTGCCAGCAGTCCGTCCAGGGGCTCGATTTCCTACGAGCAGTACTTC. Translation: CASSPSRGSISYEQYF. The rearrangement links TRBV6-6 to TRBJ2-7, with D possibly TRBD1 on 6 matching bases. Germline CDR1 MNHNY, CDR2 SVGAGI (reference sequence). This CDR3 spans 16 amino acids. V lost 5 bases and J 1 base, leaving 18 bases between the germline ends.

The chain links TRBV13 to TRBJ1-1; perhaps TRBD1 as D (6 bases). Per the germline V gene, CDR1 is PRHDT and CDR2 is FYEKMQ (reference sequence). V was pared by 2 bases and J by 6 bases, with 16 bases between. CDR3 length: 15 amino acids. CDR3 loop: CASSLLTGKFPEAFF. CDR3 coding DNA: TGTGCCAGCAGCTTATTAACAGGGAAGTTCCCTGAAGCTTTCTTT.

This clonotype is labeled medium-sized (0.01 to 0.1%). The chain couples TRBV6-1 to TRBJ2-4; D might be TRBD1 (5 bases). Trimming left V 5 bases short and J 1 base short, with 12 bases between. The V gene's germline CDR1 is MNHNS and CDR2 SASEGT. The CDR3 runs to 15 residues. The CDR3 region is CASSMGPAAKNIQYF. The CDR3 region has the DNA TGTGCCAGCAGTATGGGGCCGGCGGCCAAAAACATTCAGTACTTC.

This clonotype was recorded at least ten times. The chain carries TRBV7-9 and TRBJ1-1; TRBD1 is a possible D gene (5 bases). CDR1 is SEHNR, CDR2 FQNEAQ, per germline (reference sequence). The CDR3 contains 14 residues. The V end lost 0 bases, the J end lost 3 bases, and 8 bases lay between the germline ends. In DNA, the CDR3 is TGTGCCAGCAGCTTAGCAGTAGGGGACACTGAAGCTTTCTTT. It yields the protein CASSLAVGDTEAFF.

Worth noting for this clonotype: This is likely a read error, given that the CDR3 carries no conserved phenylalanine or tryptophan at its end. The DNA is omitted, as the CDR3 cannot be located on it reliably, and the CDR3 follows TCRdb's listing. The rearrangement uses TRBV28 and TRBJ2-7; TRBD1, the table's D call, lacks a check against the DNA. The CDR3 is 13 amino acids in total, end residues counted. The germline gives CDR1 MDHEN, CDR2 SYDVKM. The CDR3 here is CASSSNRPGDGPS.

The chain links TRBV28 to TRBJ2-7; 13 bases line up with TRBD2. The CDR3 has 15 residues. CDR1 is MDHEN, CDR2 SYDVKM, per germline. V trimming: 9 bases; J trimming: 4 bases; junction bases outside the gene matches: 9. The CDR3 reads CASTPGTSGMYEQYF. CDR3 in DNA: TGTGCCAGTACTCCGGGGACTAGCGGGATGTACGAGCAGTACTTC.

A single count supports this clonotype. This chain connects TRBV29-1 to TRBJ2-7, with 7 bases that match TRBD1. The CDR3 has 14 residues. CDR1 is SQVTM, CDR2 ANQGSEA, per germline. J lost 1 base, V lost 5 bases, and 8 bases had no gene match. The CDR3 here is CSVTPGQKSYEQYF. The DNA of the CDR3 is TGCAGCGTTACTCCGGGACAGAAGTCCTACGAGCAGTACTTC.

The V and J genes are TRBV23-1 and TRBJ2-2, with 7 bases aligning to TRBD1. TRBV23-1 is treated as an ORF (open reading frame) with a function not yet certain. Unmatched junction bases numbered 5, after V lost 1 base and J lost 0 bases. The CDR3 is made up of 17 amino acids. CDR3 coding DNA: TGCGCCAGCAGTCAATTGTGCGGACAGGCGAACACCGGGGAGCTGTTTTTT. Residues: CASSQLCGQANTGELFF.